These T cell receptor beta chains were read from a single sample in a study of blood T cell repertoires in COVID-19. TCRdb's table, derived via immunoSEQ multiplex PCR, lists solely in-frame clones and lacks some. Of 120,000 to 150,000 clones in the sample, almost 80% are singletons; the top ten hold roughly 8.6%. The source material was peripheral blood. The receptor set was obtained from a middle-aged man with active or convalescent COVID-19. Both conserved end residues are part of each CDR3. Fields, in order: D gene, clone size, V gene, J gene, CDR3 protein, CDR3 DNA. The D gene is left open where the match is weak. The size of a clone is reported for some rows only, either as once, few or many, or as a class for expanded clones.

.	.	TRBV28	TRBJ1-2	CASSLGAAYGYTF	TGTGCCAGCAGTTTAGGGGCAGCCTATGGCTACACCTTC
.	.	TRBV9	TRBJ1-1	CASSVAPVQGNTEAFF	TGTGCCAGCAGCGTAGCCCCGGTGCAGGGGAACACTGAAGCTTTCTTT
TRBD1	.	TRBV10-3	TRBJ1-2	CAITTGGNGYTF	TGTGCCATCACCACAGGGGGCAATGGCTACACCTTC
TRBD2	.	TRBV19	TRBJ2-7	CASSIGSGRADEQYF	TGTGCCAGTAGTATCGGTAGCGGGAGGGCCGACGAGCAGTACTTC
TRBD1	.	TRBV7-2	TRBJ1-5	CASSFPGGVSNQPQHF	TGTGCCAGCAGCTTTCCAGGGGGCGTGAGCAATCAGCCCCAGCATTTT
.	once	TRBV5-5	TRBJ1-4	CASSPYGQPQNEKLFF	TGTGCCAGCAGCCCCTACGGACAGCCCCAAAATGAAAAACTGTTTTTT
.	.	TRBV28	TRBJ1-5	CASRRTGNQPQHF	TGTGCCAGCAGGAGGACAGGCAATCAGCCCCAGCATTTT
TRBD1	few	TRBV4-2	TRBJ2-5	CASSQDRGWETQYF	TGTGCCAGCAGCCAAGACAGGGGGTGGGAGACCCAGTACTTC
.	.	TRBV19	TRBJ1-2	CASQPVGPNYGYTF	TGTGCCAGCCAACCAGTGGGGCCTAACTATGGCTACACCTTC
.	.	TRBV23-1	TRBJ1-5	CASSQTLGLTLGTYDQPQHF	TGCGCCAGCAGTCAAACCTTAGGACTTACGCTTGGTACGTACGATCAGCCCCAGCATTTT
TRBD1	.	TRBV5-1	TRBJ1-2	CASSFGQGVPYGYTF	TGCGCCAGCAGCTTCGGACAGGGGGTGCCCTATGGCTACACCTTC
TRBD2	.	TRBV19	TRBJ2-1	CASSPGLAGATIYNEQFF	TGTGCCAGTAGTCCGGGACTAGCGGGAGCGACGATCTACAATGAGCAGTTCTTC
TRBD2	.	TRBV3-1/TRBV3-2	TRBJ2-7	CASSRGLAPAYEQYF	TGTGCCAGCAGCCGGGGACTAGCGCCCGCCTACGAGCAGTACTTC
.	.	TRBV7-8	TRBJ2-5	CASSLWGLGGGETQYF	TGTGCCAGCAGCCTTTGGGGCTTGGGTGGTGGAGAGACCCAGTACTTC
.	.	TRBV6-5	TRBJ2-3	CASSYLGTPSTDTQYF	TGTGCCAGCAGTTACCTCGGGACACCAAGCACAGATACGCAGTATTTT
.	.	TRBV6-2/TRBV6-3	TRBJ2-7	CASSYSRGVDEQYF	TGTGCCAGCAGTTACTCAAGAGGAGTTGACGAGCAGTACTTC
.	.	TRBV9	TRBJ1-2	CASSVVAGEYYGYTF	TGTGCCAGCAGCGTAGTAGCAGGGGAGTACTATGGCTACACCTTC
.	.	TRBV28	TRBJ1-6	CASSPPGGSSSPLHF	TGTGCCAGCAGTCCCCCGGGAGGGTCGAGTTCACCCCTCCACTTT
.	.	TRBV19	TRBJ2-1	CASSIESLSYNEQFF	TGTGCCAGTAGTATAGAGTCTCTCTCCTACAATGAGCAGTTCTTC
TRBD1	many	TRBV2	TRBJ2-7	CASRPPGQGYEQYF	TGTGCCAGCCGACCTCCGGGACAGGGCTACGAGCAGTACTTC
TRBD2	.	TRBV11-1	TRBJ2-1	CASSYPPSGRDNEQFF	TGTGCCAGCAGCTATCCTCCTAGCGGGAGGGACAATGAGCAGTTCTTC
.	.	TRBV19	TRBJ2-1	CASSIEGSSYNEQFF	TGTGCCAGTAGTATTGAAGGGAGCTCCTACAATGAGCAGTTCTTC
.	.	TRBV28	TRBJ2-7	CASSLQVAYEQYF	TGTGCCAGCAGCCTACAGGTAGCCTACGAGCAGTACTTC
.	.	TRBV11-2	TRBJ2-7	CASSPLIAVEQYF	TGTGCCAGCAGCCCCCTGATCGCGGTCGAGCAGTACTTC
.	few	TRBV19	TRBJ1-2	CASRGRASYGYTF	TGTGCCAGTAGGGGCAGGGCCTCCTATGGCTACACCTTC
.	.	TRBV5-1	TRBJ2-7	CASSPAQKGQKISYEQYF	TGCGCCAGCAGCCCGGCTCAGAAAGGACAGAAAATCTCCTACGAGCAGTACTTC
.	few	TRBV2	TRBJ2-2	CASSEVDFSRDRELFF	TGTGCCAGCAGTGAAGTGGATTTTTCCCGGGACAGGGAGCTGTTTTTT
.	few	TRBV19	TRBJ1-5	CASSRSGLVRGNQPQHF	TGTGCCAGTAGTCGTTCCGGGTTGGTCAGGGGCAATCAGCCCCAGCATTTT
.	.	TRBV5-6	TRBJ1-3	CASSLATRMGGNTIYF	TGTGCCAGCAGCTTGGCTACGAGGATGGGTGGAAACACCATATATTTT
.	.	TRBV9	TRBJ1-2	CASSVDRDYGYTF	TGTGCCAGCAGCGTAGACAGGGACTATGGCTACACCTTC
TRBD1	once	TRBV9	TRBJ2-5	CASSVGDSAYQETQYF	TGTGCCAGCAGCGTAGGGGACAGCGCATACCAAGAGACCCAGTACTTC
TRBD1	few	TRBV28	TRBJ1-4	CASSGQGVNGANEKLFF	TGTGCCAGCTCGGGACAGGGGGTTAACGGAGCTAATGAAAAACTGTTTTTT
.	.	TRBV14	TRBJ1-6	CASSQETDYNSPLHF	TGTGCCAGCAGCCAAGAGACAGACTATAATTCACCCCTCCACTTT
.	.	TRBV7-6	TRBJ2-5	CASSLEALGTLIETQYF	TGTGCCAGCAGCTTAGAGGCGCTGGGGACTCTAATAGAGACCCAGTACTTC
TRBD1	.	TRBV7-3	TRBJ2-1	CASSLSPTGGSYNEQFF	TGTGCCAGCAGCTTGAGTCCTACAGGGGGCTCCTACAATGAGCAGTTCTTC
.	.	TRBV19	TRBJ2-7	CASRNGRDSYEQYF	TGTGCCAGTAGAAATGGGCGCGACTCCTACGAGCAGTACTTC
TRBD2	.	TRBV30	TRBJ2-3	CAWSSGDTNTDTQYF	TGTGCCTGGAGTAGCGGGGATACCAACACAGATACGCAGTATTTT
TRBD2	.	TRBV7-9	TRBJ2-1	CASSLGLAFYNEQFF	TGTGCCAGCAGCTTGGGACTAGCGTTTTACAATGAGCAGTTCTTC
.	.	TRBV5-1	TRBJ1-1	CASSLDMNTEAFF	TGCGCCAGCAGCTTGGACATGAACACTGAAGCTTTCTTT
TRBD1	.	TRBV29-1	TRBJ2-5	CSVEAPDRRQTQYF	TGCAGCGTTGAGGCCCCGGACAGGCGGCAGACCCAGTACTTC
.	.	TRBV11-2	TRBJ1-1	CASSLDSWEGRAFF	TGTGCCAGCAGCTTAGATTCCTGGGAGGGCCGAGCTTTCTTT
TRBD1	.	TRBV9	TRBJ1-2	CASSVEGTGRYGYTF	TGTGCCAGCAGCGTAGAAGGGACAGGCCGCTATGGCTACACCTTC